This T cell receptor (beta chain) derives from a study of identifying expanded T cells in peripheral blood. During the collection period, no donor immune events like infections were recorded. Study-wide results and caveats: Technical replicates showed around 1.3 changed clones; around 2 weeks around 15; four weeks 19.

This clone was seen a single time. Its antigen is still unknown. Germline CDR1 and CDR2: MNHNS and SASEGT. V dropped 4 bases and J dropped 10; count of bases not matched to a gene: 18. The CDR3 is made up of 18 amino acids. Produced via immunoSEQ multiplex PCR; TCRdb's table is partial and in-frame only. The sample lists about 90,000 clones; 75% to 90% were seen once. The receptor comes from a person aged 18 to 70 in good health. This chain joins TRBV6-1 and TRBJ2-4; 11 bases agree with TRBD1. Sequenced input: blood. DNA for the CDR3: TGTGCCAGCAGTGCCGGGACAGGGGGGGGAACTGTGGGTTGGATTCAGTACTTC. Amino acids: CASSAGTGGGTVGWIQYF.